The 5 T cell receptor beta chains presented below share a single source sample, sequenced in a study of blood T cell repertoires in COVID-19. TCRdb keeps only in-frame clones here, not all; method: immunoSEQ multiplex PCR. This table has about 240,000 clones, around 87% appearing once. The specimen sequenced was peripheral blood. All receptors derive from a man in his sixties who had recovered from COVID-19.

This CDR3 is CASSPERTGSEAFF. CDR3 DNA: TGTGCCAGCTCACCCGAACGAACAGGGAGTGAAGCTTTCTTT. The rearrangement links TRBV18 to TRBJ1-1; perhaps TRBD1 as D (6 bases). The germline CDR1 and CDR2 sequences are KGHSH and LQKENI. The CDR3 is 14 residues long. Trimming shortened V by 3 bases and J by 7 bases, and 15 bases separated the two germline ends.

J is TRBJ1-6 and V is TRBV7-9, with a possible D match to TRBD1 (6 bases). Per germline, CDR1 SEHNR and CDR2 FQNEAQ (reference sequence). The CDR3 has 13 residues. V lost 6 bases, J lost 8 bases, and 11 bases lay in between. In nucleotides, the CDR3 is TGTGCCAGCAGTTACAGGGTCGATTCACCCCTCCACTTT. As protein: CASSYRVDSPLHF. The full variable domain, its missing parts supplied by reference TRBV7-9 and TRBJ1-6, is DTGVSQNPRHKITKRGQNVTFRCDPISEHNRLYWYRQTLGQGPEFLTYFQNEAQLEKSRLLSDRFSAERPKGSFSTLEIQRTEQGDSAMYLCASSYRVDSPLHFGNGTRLTVT.

V usage is TRBV6-1 and J usage is TRBJ2-5; 7 nucleotides line up with TRBD2. J was trimmed by 6 bases and V by 4 bases; bases with no gene match: 5. Germline CDR1 is MNHNS and CDR2 is SASEGT. CDR3 length equals 13 residues. The CDR3 sequence is CASSGTRLKTQYF. CDR3 DNA: TGTGCCAGCAGTGGGACTAGATTAAAGACCCAGTACTTC.

In its sample, this clone was seen a few times. This chain uses TRBV18 with TRBJ2-3; 8 nucleotides align to TRBD2. Germline-derived CDR1 and CDR2 are KGHSH and LQKENI. J was trimmed by 3 bases and V by 4 bases; bases with no gene match: 9. This CDR3 is built from 16 residues. CDR3: CASSQAIAGRTDTQYF. The CDR3 DNA sequence: TGTGCCAGCTCACAGGCGATAGCGGGGCGGACAGATACGCAGTATTTT.

In this sample, this clone turned up a few times. The rearrangement joins TRBV9 to TRBJ1-2; the match to TRBD1 covers 12 bases. This CDR3 comprises 17 residues. J lost 4 bases, V lost 0 bases, and 7 bases had no gene match. Germline V CDR1 and CDR2: SGDLS, YYNGEE. CDR3 sequence reads: CASSVEVWGQGAYGYTF. The CDR3 nucleotides read TGTGCCAGCAGCGTAGAAGTCTGGGGACAGGGGGCCTATGGCTACACCTTC.